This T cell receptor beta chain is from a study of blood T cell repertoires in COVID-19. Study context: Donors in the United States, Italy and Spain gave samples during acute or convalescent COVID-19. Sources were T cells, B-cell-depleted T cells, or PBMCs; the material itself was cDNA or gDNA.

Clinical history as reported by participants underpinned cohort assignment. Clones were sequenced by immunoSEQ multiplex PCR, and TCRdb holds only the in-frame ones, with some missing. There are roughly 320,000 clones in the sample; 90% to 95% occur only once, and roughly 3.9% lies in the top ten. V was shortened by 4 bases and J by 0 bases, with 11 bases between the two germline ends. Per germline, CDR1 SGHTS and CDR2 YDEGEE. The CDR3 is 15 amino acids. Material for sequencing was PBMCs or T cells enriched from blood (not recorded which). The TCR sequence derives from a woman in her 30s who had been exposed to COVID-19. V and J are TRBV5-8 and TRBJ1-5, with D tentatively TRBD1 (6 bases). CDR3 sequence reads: CASSVQGYSNQPQHF. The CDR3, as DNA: TGTGCCAGCAGCGTACAGGGCTATAGCAATCAGCCCCAGCATTTT.